The 18 T cell receptor beta chains below were found in one sample sequenced in a study of T cell responses to AZD1222 COVID-19 vaccine. Sequencing used immunoSEQ multiplex PCR; TCRdb keeps in-frame clones, though not all of them. The data hold 100,000 to 150,000 clones, with around 90% observed a single time. The sequences come from peripheral blood, collected on day 0 of AZD1222 vaccination. These TCRs come from an adult in good health.

About this clone: This sample includes further DNA sequences coding for the same CDR3. The chain carries TRBV2 and TRBJ1-5, with D unresolved. The CDR3 is 13 residues long. V lost 5 bases and J lost 1, with 6 bases in between. Germline V gene data show CDR1 as SNHLY and CDR2 as FYNNEI. CDR3 sequence: CASSPDSNQPQHF. CDR3 nucleotides: TGTGCCAGCAGTCCCGACAGCAATCAGCCCCAGCATTTT.

This clone was detected only a few times. The chain recombines TRBV27 with TRBJ1-1, with TRBD1 as a possible D gene (6 bases). This CDR3 has 13 amino acids. V lost 6 bases and J 3 bases, leaving 11 bases between the germline ends. Germline V gene sequence: CDR1 MNHEY, CDR2 SMNVEV (reference sequence). CDR3 DNA sequence: TGTGCCAGCAGAGACAGGAGACACACTGAAGCTTTCTTT. Its translation is CASRDRRHTEAFF.

The table lists this clone with a few counts. The V and J genes are TRBV14 and TRBJ2-1; TRBD2 agrees at 8 bases. Germline V lookup: CDR1 SGHDN, CDR2 FVKESK. The CDR3 runs 16 residues. J lost 10 bases, V lost 0 bases, and 11 bases had no gene match. CDR3 sequence reads: CASSQEWSGGLGEQFF. The CDR3 bases are TGTGCCAGCAGCCAAGAATGGAGCGGGGGCCTCGGGGAGCAGTTCTTC. The whole variable domain, filled in from reference TRBV14 and TRBJ2-1, reads EAGVTQFPSHSVIEKGQTVTLRCDPISGHDNLYWYRRVMGKEIKFLLHFVKESKQDESGMPNNRFLAERTGGTYSTLKVQPAELEDSGVYFCASSQEWSGGLGEQFFGPGTRLTVL.

The V gene is TRBV13, the J gene TRBJ2-5, with D uncertain. The germline V gene has CDR1 PRHDT and CDR2 FYEKMQ (reference sequence). V dropped 1 base and J dropped 5 bases, with 2 bases sitting between them. There are 11 residues in the CDR3. The CDR3 is CASSLAETQYF. CDR3 coding DNA: TGTGCCAGCAGCTTAGCCGAGACCCAGTACTTC.

The rearrangement links TRBV7-9 to TRBJ2-7; no firm D call. V gave up 5 bases and J gave up 5 bases, with 10 bases separating them. This CDR3 is built from 12 residues. Germline V CDR1 and CDR2: SEHNR, FQNEAQ (reference sequence). CDR3 bases: TGTGCCAGCAGCACGTACACGGACGAGCAGTACTTC. This codes for CASSTYTDEQYF.

The chain has TRBV27 and TRBJ2-1, with 10 bases lining up with TRBD2. V was pared by 7 bases and J by 6 bases, with 18 bases of the junction left unmatched. The CDR3 is made up of 18 amino acids. Germline V gene sequence: CDR1 MNHEY, CDR2 SMNVEV (reference sequence). DNA for the CDR3: TGTGCCAGCAAGATAGGCCAGGGGGTACTAGCGGGACTCAATGAGCAGTTCTTC. Translating it yields CASKIGQGVLAGLNEQFF.

On this clone: Other DNA variants within this sample encode the same CDR3. The rearrangement links TRBV9 to TRBJ2-7; D perhaps matches TRBD2 (7 bases). With 4 bases removed from V and 0 bases from J, the gap between germline ends came to 11 bases. The CDR3 totals 14 residues. Germline V gene sequence: CDR1 SGDLS, CDR2 YYNGEE. The CDR3 nucleotides are TGTGCCAGCAGCAAGGGGGGGAGCTCCTACGAGCAGTACTTC. It translates to CASSKGGSSYEQYF.

The chain has TRBV9 and TRBJ1-1; tentative D call: TRBD1 (6 bases). Trimming pared 0 bases from V and 3 bases from J, leaving 9 bases between. Looked up from germline, CDR1 is SGDLS and CDR2 is YYNGEE. This CDR3 region has 14 residues. CDR3 loop: CASSVGEGDTEAFF. The CDR3 DNA sequence: TGTGCCAGCAGCGTAGGAGAGGGGGACACTGAAGCTTTCTTT.

V usage is TRBV30 and J usage is TRBJ1-6; the D is unclear. Between the trimmed V and J ends, which lost 3 bases and 7 bases, there was a span of 16 bases. The CDR3 runs to 15 residues. From germline, CDR1 is GTSNPN and CDR2 SVGIG (reference sequence). As DNA, the CDR3 is TGTGCCTGGAGCCCACCGGACCGGACGAATTCACCCCTCCACTTT. Its translation is CAWSPPDRTNSPLHF. The full variable domain, completed using reference TRBV30 and TRBJ1-6, is SQTIHQWPATLVQPVGSPLSLECTVEGTSNPNLYWYRQAAGRGLQLLFYSVGIGQISSEVPQNLSASRPQDRQFILSSKKLLLSDSGFYLCAWSPPDRTNSPLHFGNGTRLTVT.

V is TRBV10-3 and J is TRBJ1-5; D gene unclear. The CDR3 length is 14 residues. V lost 6 bases to trimming and J lost 4 bases, with 13 bases between them. Germline V gives CDR1 ENHRY, CDR2 SYGVKD. The CDR3: CAISTGPGNQPQHF. The CDR3 nucleotides are TGTGCCATCAGCACCGGACCGGGTAATCAGCCCCAGCATTTT.

The chain couples TRBV27 to TRBJ2-1; 12 bases map to TRBD2. Germline assignment: CDR1 MNHEY and CDR2 SMNVEV (reference sequence). This CDR3 is 14 amino acids long. V shed 7 bases, J shed 13 bases, and the junction held 11 bases outside the gene matches. The CDR3 sequence: CASTPTPSGREQFF. DNA for the CDR3: TGTGCCAGCACCCCCACCCCTAGCGGGAGGGAACAGTTCTTC.

The chain recombines TRBV19 with TRBJ1-1; D is uncertain. Trimming shortened V by 5 bases and J by 2 bases, and 3 bases separated the two germline ends. The CDR3 extends over 11 amino acids. CDR1 is LNHDA and CDR2 is SQIVND in the germline V gene (reference sequence). CDR3 sequence (DNA): TGTGCCAGTAGTTTTAACACTGAAGCTTTCTTT. Translation: CASSFNTEAFF.

This clone occurred once. This chain connects TRBV12-3 or TRBV12-4 to TRBJ1-4; 8 nucleotides match TRBD1. V was pared by 6 bases and J by 5 bases, with 2 bases of the junction left unmatched. The CDR3 covers 13 residues. The CDR3 spells CASRQGANEKLFF. The CDR3 region has the DNA TGTGCCAGCAGGCAGGGGGCGAATGAAAAACTGTTTTTT.

V usage is TRBV9 and J usage is TRBJ2-3; the D call may be TRBD1 or TRBD2 (5 bases each). CDR3 length: 15 amino acids. Germline-derived CDR1 and CDR2 are SGDLS and YYNGEE. V gave up 3 bases and J gave up 3 bases, with 14 bases separating them. CDR3 region: CASSGGVIETDTQYF. The DNA of the CDR3 is TGTGCCAGCAGCGGAGGGGTTATAGAGACAGATACGCAGTATTTT.

This clone came up once. The chain recombines TRBV9 with TRBJ1-1; 7 nucleotides align to TRBD1. Per germline, CDR1 SGDLS and CDR2 YYNGEE. There are 13 residues in the CDR3. Trimming cost V 4 bases and J 7 bases; bases outside gene matches: 7. The CDR3 loop is CASSNDRDGEAFF. In nucleotides, the CDR3 is TGTGCCAGCAGCAATGACAGGGACGGTGAAGCTTTCTTT.

The chain is built from TRBV10-3 and TRBJ2-1, with TRBD1 matching over 10 bases. The CDR3 consists of 16 residues. CDR1 and CDR2 (germline): ENHRY, SYGVKD. V shed 4 bases, J shed 2 bases, and the junction held 5 bases outside the gene matches. The CDR3 DNA reads as TGTGCCATCAGTGGAACCGGGACAGGGGCCTACAATGAGCAGTTCTTC. It is translated as CAISGTGTGAYNEQFF.

V and J are TRBV10-3 and TRBJ2-5; D is perhaps TRBD2 (7 bases). Germline V gene lookup returns CDR1 ENHRY and CDR2 SYGVKD. The CDR3 length is 16 residues. V was trimmed by 6 bases and J by 1 base, leaving 18 bases between them. CDR3 coding DNA: TGTGCCATCAGGAGGGGGGGAGCGGGCCTCCAAGAGACCCAGTACTTC. Protein sequence: CAIRRGGAGLQETQYF.

The rearrangement joins TRBV7-3 to TRBJ1-5; TRBD1 matches at 7 bases. This CDR3 comprises 16 residues. V was pared by 5 bases and J by 0 bases, with 7 bases of the junction left unmatched. Germline-derived CDR1 and CDR2 are SGHTA and FQGTGA. DNA of the CDR3: TGTGCCAGCAGCCCCCGGACAGGTTATAGCAATCAGCCCCAGCATTTT. It yields the protein CASSPRTGYSNQPQHF.